The rows below give T cell receptor beta chains drawn from one sample of a study of T cell responses to AZD1222 COVID-19 vaccine. Sequenced by immunoSEQ multiplex PCR; TCRdb stores in-frame clones only, minus some. Among approximately 150,000 clones listed, 91% were seen once. The sequences come from peripheral blood, collected 28 days after the second dose of the MenACWY control vaccine. The receptors stem from an adult who received the MenACWY meningococcal vaccine as a control. CDR3s include the opening cysteine and the closing phenylalanine or tryptophan. Fields, in order: J gene, clone size, CDR3 length, V gene, D gene, CDR3 DNA, CDR3 protein. D genes are given only for firm matches. Rows give clone size only sometimes, using once, few, many, or a class for an expanded clone.

j_call: TRBJ2-5; clone_size: NA; cdr3_length: 15; v_call: TRBV7-9; d_call: TRBD2; cdr3_nt: TGTGCCAGCAGCTTAGTTACAGCGGGAGGCGAGACCCAGTACTTC; cdr3_aa: CASSLVTAGGETQYF
j_call: TRBJ1-1; clone_size: NA; cdr3_length: 15; v_call: TRBV7-8; d_call: NA; cdr3_nt: TGTGCCAGCAGCTTGAATGACAGATTTTACACTGAAGCTTTCTTT; cdr3_aa: CASSLNDRFYTEAFF
j_call: TRBJ1-2; clone_size: NA; cdr3_length: 11; v_call: TRBV5-6; d_call: NA; cdr3_nt: TGTGCCAGCAGCTTAAACTATGGCTACACCTTC; cdr3_aa: CASSLNYGYTF
j_call: TRBJ2-2; clone_size: NA; cdr3_length: 16; v_call: TRBV14; d_call: NA; cdr3_nt: TGTGCCAGCAGCCTCCCGGACAGCGTTCTTGGCGGGGAGCTGTTTTTT; cdr3_aa: CASSLPDSVLGGELFF
j_call: TRBJ1-1; clone_size: NA; cdr3_length: 14; v_call: TRBV7-6; d_call: NA; cdr3_nt: TGTGCCAGCAGCCCAATCTCCCGCGGGGGTGAAGCTTTCTTT; cdr3_aa: CASSPISRGGEAFF
j_call: TRBJ1-6; clone_size: NA; cdr3_length: 14; v_call: TRBV10-2; d_call: NA; cdr3_nt: TGCGCCAGCAGTGAGTCACGGGGTAATTCACCCCTCCACTTT; cdr3_aa: CASSESRGNSPLHF
j_call: TRBJ2-3; clone_size: NA; cdr3_length: 14; v_call: TRBV7-2; d_call: TRBD1; cdr3_nt: TGTGCCAGCACCCCGGGACAGGTTGTAGATACGCAGTATTTT; cdr3_aa: CASTPGQVVDTQYF
j_call: TRBJ1-5; clone_size: NA; cdr3_length: 14; v_call: TRBV19; d_call: NA; cdr3_nt: TGTGCCAGTTGGGCAGGGATGAACAATCAGCCCCAGCATTTT; cdr3_aa: CASWAGMNNQPQHF
j_call: TRBJ1-1; clone_size: NA; cdr3_length: 12; v_call: TRBV5-3; d_call: NA; cdr3_nt: TGTGCCAGAAGCTTGGTGAACACTGAAGCTTTCTTT; cdr3_aa: CARSLVNTEAFF
j_call: TRBJ1-2; clone_size: NA; cdr3_length: 15; v_call: TRBV28; d_call: NA; cdr3_nt: TGTGCCAGCAGCTCCCGGAACAGTTTGCACTATGGCTACACCTTC; cdr3_aa: CASSSRNSLHYGYTF
j_call: TRBJ2-2; clone_size: few; cdr3_length: 14; v_call: TRBV6-2/TRBV6-3; d_call: NA; cdr3_nt: TGTGCCAGCAGTACCGGGGATGAGGCCGGGGAGCTGTTTTTT; cdr3_aa: CASSTGDEAGELFF
j_call: TRBJ2-2; clone_size: NA; cdr3_length: 14; v_call: TRBV11-3; d_call: NA; cdr3_nt: TGTGCCAGCAGCTTATCCCAGAACACCGGGGAGCTGTTTTTT; cdr3_aa: CASSLSQNTGELFF
j_call: TRBJ1-3; clone_size: NA; cdr3_length: 16; v_call: TRBV23-1; d_call: NA; cdr3_nt: TGCGCCAGCAGTCATGTCCACTGGAAATCTGGAAACACCATATATTTT; cdr3_aa: CASSHVHWKSGNTIYF
j_call: TRBJ2-7; clone_size: NA; cdr3_length: 13; v_call: TRBV10-1; d_call: TRBD1; cdr3_nt: TGCGCCAGCAGTGACAGGGACAGGGACGAGCAGTACTTC; cdr3_aa: CASSDRDRDEQYF
j_call: TRBJ1-1; clone_size: NA; cdr3_length: 13; v_call: TRBV6-6; d_call: NA; cdr3_nt: TGTGCCAGCAACAGGGCCCTGAACACTGAAGCTTTCTTT; cdr3_aa: CASNRALNTEAFF
j_call: TRBJ1-2; clone_size: once; cdr3_length: 13; v_call: TRBV30; d_call: NA; cdr3_nt: TGTGCCCGGAGCAGGGAGGCTAACTATGGCTACACCTTC; cdr3_aa: CARSREANYGYTF
j_call: TRBJ1-1; clone_size: few; cdr3_length: 14; v_call: TRBV13; d_call: NA; cdr3_nt: TGTGCCAGCAGCTTAGGGCAGCCGAACACTGAAGCTTTCTTT; cdr3_aa: CASSLGQPNTEAFF
j_call: TRBJ2-3; clone_size: NA; cdr3_length: 15; v_call: TRBV18; d_call: TRBD1; cdr3_nt: TGTGCCAGCTCACCGCCGACAGGGGGTACAGATACGCAGTATTTT; cdr3_aa: CASSPPTGGTDTQYF
j_call: TRBJ2-1; clone_size: once; cdr3_length: 15; v_call: TRBV11-3; d_call: TRBD1; cdr3_nt: TGTGCCAGCAGCTTAGGGACAGGGGTTAACAATGAGCAGTTCTTC; cdr3_aa: CASSLGTGVNNEQFF
j_call: TRBJ2-1; clone_size: NA; cdr3_length: 15; v_call: TRBV7-3; d_call: TRBD2; cdr3_nt: TGTGCCAGCAGCCCAACTAGCGGGGGTTACAATGAGCAGTTCTTC; cdr3_aa: CASSPTSGGYNEQFF
j_call: TRBJ2-5; clone_size: NA; cdr3_length: 15; v_call: TRBV2; d_call: TRBD2; cdr3_nt: TGTGCCAGCAGTGAACGAGCGGGAGCGTCGGAGACCCAGTACTTC; cdr3_aa: CASSERAGASETQYF
j_call: TRBJ1-6; clone_size: NA; cdr3_length: 14; v_call: TRBV3-1/TRBV3-2; d_call: NA; cdr3_nt: TGTGCCAGCAGCCAAGTTCAGGGAGGCTCACCCCTCCACTTT; cdr3_aa: CASSQVQGGSPLHF
j_call: TRBJ2-7; clone_size: NA; cdr3_length: 15; v_call: TRBV4-3; d_call: NA; cdr3_nt: TGCGCCAGCAGCCAAGGGTCGGGGGAAACCTACGAGCAGTACTTC; cdr3_aa: CASSQGSGETYEQYF
j_call: TRBJ2-2; clone_size: NA; cdr3_length: 16; v_call: TRBV7-6; d_call: TRBD1; cdr3_nt: TGTGCCAGCAGCTCTCCGGGACAGACGAACACCGGGGAGCTGTTTTTT; cdr3_aa: CASSSPGQTNTGELFF
j_call: TRBJ1-5; clone_size: NA; cdr3_length: 17; v_call: TRBV24-1; d_call: NA; cdr3_nt: TGTGCCACCAGTGACACCCGTCCAGGGAATAGCAATCAGCCCCAGCATTTT; cdr3_aa: CATSDTRPGNSNQPQHF
j_call: TRBJ2-5; clone_size: NA; cdr3_length: 13; v_call: TRBV7-8; d_call: NA; cdr3_nt: TGTGCCAGCAGCTTAGGGGGCCAAGAGACCCAGTACTTC; cdr3_aa: CASSLGGQETQYF
j_call: TRBJ2-3; clone_size: NA; cdr3_length: 17; v_call: TRBV4-3; d_call: TRBD2; cdr3_nt: TGCGCCAGCAGCCAAGGGACTAGCGGGAGTAGCACAGATACGCAGTATTTT; cdr3_aa: CASSQGTSGSSTDTQYF
j_call: TRBJ2-1; clone_size: NA; cdr3_length: 15; v_call: TRBV7-2; d_call: NA; cdr3_nt: TGTGCCAGCAGCTTAGTTGGGAGCTCCTACAATGAGCAGTTCTTC; cdr3_aa: CASSLVGSSYNEQFF
j_call: TRBJ1-2; clone_size: NA; cdr3_length: 14; v_call: TRBV5-4; d_call: NA; cdr3_nt: TGTGCCAGCAGCTCCTCGGGACACGGCCTAAGCTACACCTTC; cdr3_aa: CASSSSGHGLSYTF
j_call: TRBJ1-4; clone_size: NA; cdr3_length: 15; v_call: TRBV2; d_call: NA; cdr3_nt: TGTGCCAGCACAGAACCGGGACAAACTAATGAAAAACTGTTTTTT; cdr3_aa: CASTEPGQTNEKLFF
j_call: TRBJ2-5; clone_size: few; cdr3_length: 13; v_call: TRBV11-2; d_call: NA; cdr3_nt: TGTGCCAGCAGTCGGGACAACCAAGAGACCCAGTACTTC; cdr3_aa: CASSRDNQETQYF
j_call: TRBJ2-3; clone_size: NA; cdr3_length: 16; v_call: TRBV29-1; d_call: TRBD2; cdr3_nt: TGCAGCGTCACGGGGCCCGGGGGGGGGCACACAGATACGCAGTATTTT; cdr3_aa: CSVTGPGGGHTDTQYF
j_call: TRBJ2-3; clone_size: NA; cdr3_length: 15; v_call: TRBV7-2; d_call: TRBD1; cdr3_nt: TGTGCCAGCAGCCCTGACAGGGTCGTCACAGATACGCAGTATTTT; cdr3_aa: CASSPDRVVTDTQYF
j_call: TRBJ2-1; clone_size: NA; cdr3_length: 13; v_call: TRBV6-5; d_call: NA; cdr3_nt: TGTGCCAGCAGCCCCGACGGATACAATGAGCAGTTCTTC; cdr3_aa: CASSPDGYNEQFF
j_call: TRBJ2-3; clone_size: NA; cdr3_length: 16; v_call: TRBV5-6; d_call: TRBD2; cdr3_nt: TGTGCCAGCAGCTTGGGACTAGCGGGGTTAGGAGATACGCAGTATTTT; cdr3_aa: CASSLGLAGLGDTQYF
j_call: TRBJ1-1; clone_size: NA; cdr3_length: 12; v_call: TRBV15; d_call: NA; cdr3_nt: TGTGCCACCAGCAGAGATGGGCTCGCTGCTTTCTTT; cdr3_aa: CATSRDGLAAFF
j_call: TRBJ2-1; clone_size: NA; cdr3_length: 15; v_call: TRBV19; d_call: TRBD1; cdr3_nt: TGTGCCAGTAGTACCCGGACAGGGGGCTTGGATGAGCAGTTCTTC; cdr3_aa: CASSTRTGGLDEQFF
j_call: TRBJ2-1; clone_size: NA; cdr3_length: 15; v_call: TRBV18; d_call: TRBD1; cdr3_nt: TGTGCCAGCTCACAGACAGGGTTTGGTGGATATGAGCAGTTCTTC; cdr3_aa: CASSQTGFGGYEQFF
j_call: TRBJ2-2; clone_size: NA; cdr3_length: 17; v_call: TRBV7-6; d_call: TRBD2; cdr3_nt: TGTGCCAGCAGCCTATTGACTAGCGGGAGATTCTCCGGGGAGCTGTTTTTT; cdr3_aa: CASSLLTSGRFSGELFF
j_call: TRBJ1-1; clone_size: NA; cdr3_length: 13; v_call: TRBV28; d_call: NA; cdr3_nt: TGTGCCAGCAGTTTCCGACAGTTCACTGAAGCTTTCTTT; cdr3_aa: CASSFRQFTEAFF
j_call: TRBJ2-3; clone_size: NA; cdr3_length: 17; v_call: TRBV7-6; d_call: TRBD2; cdr3_nt: TGTGCCAGCAGCTCCGGGGGCCAGCGGGAGGCCCGAGATACGCAGTATTTT; cdr3_aa: CASSSGGQREARDTQYF
j_call: TRBJ2-7; clone_size: NA; cdr3_length: 15; v_call: TRBV7-9; d_call: NA; cdr3_nt: TGTGCCAGCAGCTCAGGAGGCGGGACCCTTTACGAGCAGTACTTC; cdr3_aa: CASSSGGGTLYEQYF
j_call: TRBJ1-3; clone_size: NA; cdr3_length: 13; v_call: TRBV19; d_call: NA; cdr3_nt: TGTGCCAGTACAGGAAGCTCTGGAAACACCATATATTTT; cdr3_aa: CASTGSSGNTIYF
j_call: TRBJ1-6; clone_size: NA; cdr3_length: 15; v_call: TRBV19; d_call: NA; cdr3_nt: TGTGCCAGTATGAATCTGGAGGGGTTGGATTCACCCCTCCACTTT; cdr3_aa: CASMNLEGLDSPLHF
j_call: TRBJ1-5; clone_size: NA; cdr3_length: 14; v_call: TRBV28; d_call: NA; cdr3_nt: TGTGCCACCCAACCTTTAGGGATCAATCAGCCCCAGCATTTT; cdr3_aa: CATQPLGINQPQHF
j_call: TRBJ1-1; clone_size: once; cdr3_length: 14; v_call: TRBV6-5; d_call: TRBD1; cdr3_nt: TGTGCCAGCAGCCTCCAGGACAGGGGGCCTGAAGCTTTCTTT; cdr3_aa: CASSLQDRGPEAFF
j_call: TRBJ2-5; clone_size: few; cdr3_length: 14; v_call: TRBV18; d_call: NA; cdr3_nt: TGTGCCAGCTCACCACCCACCCTACAAGAGACCCAGTACTTC; cdr3_aa: CASSPPTLQETQYF
j_call: TRBJ2-5; clone_size: NA; cdr3_length: 15; v_call: TRBV7-3; d_call: NA; cdr3_nt: TGTGCCAGCAGCCCAGCCGGTGTGGGTAAAGAGACCCAGTACTTC; cdr3_aa: CASSPAGVGKETQYF
j_call: TRBJ1-4; clone_size: NA; cdr3_length: 14; v_call: TRBV5-5; d_call: NA; cdr3_nt: TGTGCCAGCGGATTGGGGGGGAGGAATGAAAAACTGTTTTTT; cdr3_aa: CASGLGGRNEKLFF
j_call: TRBJ2-3; clone_size: NA; cdr3_length: 15; v_call: TRBV28; d_call: NA; cdr3_nt: TGTGCCAGCAGTCCAGCCCGGAGGGTCACAGATACGCAGTATTTT; cdr3_aa: CASSPARRVTDTQYF
j_call: TRBJ2-7; clone_size: NA; cdr3_length: 12; v_call: TRBV30; d_call: TRBD1; cdr3_nt: TGTGCCTCCGTGGACAGGGGACACGAGCAGTACTTC; cdr3_aa: CASVDRGHEQYF
j_call: TRBJ2-7; clone_size: NA; cdr3_length: 13; v_call: TRBV6-4; d_call: TRBD1; cdr3_nt: TGTGCCAGCAGGAAGGACAGGTCGTGCGAGCAGTACTTC; cdr3_aa: CASRKDRSCEQYF
j_call: TRBJ2-3; clone_size: once; cdr3_length: 17; v_call: TRBV19; d_call: TRBD2; cdr3_nt: TGTGCCAGTAGTAGAGGACTAGCGGGGGGGAGGGCAGATACGCAGTATTTT; cdr3_aa: CASSRGLAGGRADTQYF
j_call: TRBJ2-2; clone_size: NA; cdr3_length: 15; v_call: TRBV3-1/TRBV3-2; d_call: TRBD2; cdr3_nt: TGTGCCAGCAGCCAGTTAGCGGGAGTGGCCGGGGAGCTGTTTTTT; cdr3_aa: CASSQLAGVAGELFF